At least ten counts were recorded for the clone carrying this TCR beta chain. As yet, its antigen is unknown. The CDR3 loop spans 16 amino acids. Looked up from germline, CDR1 is MNHEY and CDR2 is SMNVEV (reference sequence). V lost 2 bases and J 0 bases, leaving 11 bases between the germline ends. The data derive from a study of T cells in Graves' hyperthyroidism and ophthalmopathy. The cohort's ophthalmopathy patients, a group with duration under 3 months, had a Clinical Activity Score of at least 3 and a NOSPECS grade of at least 4. The study excluded patients with uncontrolled infection, other autoimmune disease, pregnancy or lactation. Orbital computed tomography and thyroid ultrasound, together with serum TRAb and thyroxine and clinical symptoms, were used for diagnoses. General observations from the study: In blood, most of the thyroid clonotypes expanded above 0.001 were also present.

Researchers took RNA transcripts and amplified the TCR beta CDR3 regions from them. First-round RT-PCR with HTBI primers amplified the TCR CDR3 region. Each CDR3 protein is one row after TCRdb ran MiXCR on the multiplex PCR reads. Of hundreds of thousands of distinct CDR3 sequences listed, 14% to 15% are singletons. The source is a man aged 18-30 years with Graves' ophthalmopathy. This chain uses TRBV27 with TRBJ2-1; D unresolved. The specimen sequenced was blood. The CDR3, as DNA: TGTGCCAGCAGTTTAAAGGTCAGGTTCTCCTACAATGAGCAGTTCTTC. Its protein product is CASSLKVRFSYNEQFF.